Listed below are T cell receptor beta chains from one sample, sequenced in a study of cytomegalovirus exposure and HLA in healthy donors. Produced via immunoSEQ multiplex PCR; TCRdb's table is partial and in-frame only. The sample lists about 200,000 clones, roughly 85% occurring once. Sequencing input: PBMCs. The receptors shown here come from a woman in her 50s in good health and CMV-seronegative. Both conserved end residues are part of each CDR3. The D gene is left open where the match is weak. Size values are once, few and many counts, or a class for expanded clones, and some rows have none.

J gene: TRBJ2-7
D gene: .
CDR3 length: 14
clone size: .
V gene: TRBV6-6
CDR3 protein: CASTEDREPYEQYF
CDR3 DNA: TGTGCCAGCACAGAGGACAGAGAACCCTACGAGCAGTACTTC

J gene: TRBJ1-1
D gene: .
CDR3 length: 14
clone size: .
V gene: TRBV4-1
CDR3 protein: CASSQGLVNTEAFF
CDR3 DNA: TGCGCCAGCAGCCAAGGGCTCGTGAACACTGAAGCTTTCTTT

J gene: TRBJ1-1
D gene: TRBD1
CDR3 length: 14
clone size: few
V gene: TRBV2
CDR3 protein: CASRVGQGRTEAFF
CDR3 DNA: TGTGCCAGCAGGGTGGGACAGGGGCGCACTGAAGCTTTCTTT

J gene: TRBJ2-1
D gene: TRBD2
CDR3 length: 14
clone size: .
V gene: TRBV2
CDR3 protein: CASSAQIAGGWQFF
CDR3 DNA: TGTGCCAGCAGTGCGCAGATAGCGGGGGGATGGCAGTTCTTC

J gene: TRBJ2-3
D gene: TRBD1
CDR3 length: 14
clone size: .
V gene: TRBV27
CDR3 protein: CASSDRAATDTQYF
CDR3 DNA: TGTGCCAGCAGTGACAGGGCGGCCACAGATACGCAGTATTTT

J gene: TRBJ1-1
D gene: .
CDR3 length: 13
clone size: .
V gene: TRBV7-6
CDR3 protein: CASSAIPDTEAFF
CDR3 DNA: TGTGCCAGCAGCGCGATTCCTGACACTGAAGCTTTCTTT

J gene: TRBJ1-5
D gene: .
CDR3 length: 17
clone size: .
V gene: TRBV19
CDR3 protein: CASSIVSRAPSNQPQHF
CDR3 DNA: TGTGCCAGTAGTATAGTATCCAGGGCGCCCTCTAATCAGCCCCAGCATTTT

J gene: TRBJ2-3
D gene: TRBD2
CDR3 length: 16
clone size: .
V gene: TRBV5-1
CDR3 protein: CASSFQREPNVVTQYF
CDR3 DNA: TGCGCCAGCAGCTTCCAGCGGGAGCCCAACGTAGTTACGCAGTATTTT

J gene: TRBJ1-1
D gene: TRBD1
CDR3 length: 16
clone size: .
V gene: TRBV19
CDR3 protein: CASSTGQGGMNSEAFF
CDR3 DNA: TGTGCCAGTAGTACCGGACAGGGGGGCATGAACTCTGAAGCTTTCTTT

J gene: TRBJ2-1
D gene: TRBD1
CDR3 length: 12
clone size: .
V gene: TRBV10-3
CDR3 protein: CAISVTGEQQFF
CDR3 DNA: TGTGCCATCAGTGTCACAGGGGAACAGCAGTTCTTC

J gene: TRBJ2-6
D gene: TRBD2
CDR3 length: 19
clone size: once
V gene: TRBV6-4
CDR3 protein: CASSDYPVGLGSGANVLTF
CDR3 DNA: TGTGCCAGCAGTGACTACCCGGTCGGACTAGGCTCTGGGGCCAACGTCCTGACTTTC

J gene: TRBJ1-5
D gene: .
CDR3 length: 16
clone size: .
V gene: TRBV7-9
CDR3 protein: CASSPEQVDGNQPQHF
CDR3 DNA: TGTGCCAGCAGCCCAGAGCAGGTAGATGGGAATCAGCCCCAGCATTTT

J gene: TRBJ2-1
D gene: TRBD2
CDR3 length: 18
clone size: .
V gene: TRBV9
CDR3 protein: CASSDGTSGISVYNEQFF
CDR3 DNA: TGTGCCAGCAGCGACGGGACTAGCGGGATCTCTGTATACAATGAGCAGTTCTTC

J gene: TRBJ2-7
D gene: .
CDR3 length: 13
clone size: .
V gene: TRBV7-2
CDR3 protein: CASSFGSHYEQYF
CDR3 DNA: TGTGCCAGCAGCTTTGGGAGCCACTACGAGCAGTACTTC

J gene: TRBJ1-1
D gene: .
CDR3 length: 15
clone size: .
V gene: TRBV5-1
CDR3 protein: CASSLFPARNTEAFF
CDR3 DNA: TGCGCCAGCAGCTTGTTTCCAGCGAGGAACACTGAAGCTTTCTTT

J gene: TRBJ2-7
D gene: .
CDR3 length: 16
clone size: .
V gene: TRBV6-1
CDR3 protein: CASSDGRGTGTYEQYF
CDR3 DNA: TGTGCCAGCAGTGATGGCCGTGGGACTGGGACCTACGAGCAGTACTTC

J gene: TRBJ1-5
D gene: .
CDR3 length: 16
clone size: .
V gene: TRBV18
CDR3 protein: CASSPLEGLSNQPQHF
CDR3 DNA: TGTGCCAGCTCACCACTGGAAGGACTTAGCAATCAGCCCCAGCATTTT

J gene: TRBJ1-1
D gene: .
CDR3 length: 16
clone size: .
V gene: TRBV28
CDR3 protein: CASSHPRTQRGSEAFF
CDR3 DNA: TGTGCCAGCAGTCATCCGAGGACTCAACGAGGGAGTGAAGCTTTCTTT

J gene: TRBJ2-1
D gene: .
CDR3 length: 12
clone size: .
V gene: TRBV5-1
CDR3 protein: CASSFLLGEQFF
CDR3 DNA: TGCGCCAGCAGCTTCCTACTCGGTGAGCAGTTCTTC

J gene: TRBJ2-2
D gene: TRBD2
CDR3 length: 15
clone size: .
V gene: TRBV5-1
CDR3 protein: CASSPTAGDTGELFF
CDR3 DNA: TGCGCCAGCAGCCCTACGGCGGGAGACACCGGGGAGCTGTTTTTT

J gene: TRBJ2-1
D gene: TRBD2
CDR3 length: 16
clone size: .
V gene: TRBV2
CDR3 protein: CASRLPGLAGDNEQFF
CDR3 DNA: TGTGCCAGCAGGCTCCCGGGACTAGCGGGAGACAATGAGCAGTTCTTC

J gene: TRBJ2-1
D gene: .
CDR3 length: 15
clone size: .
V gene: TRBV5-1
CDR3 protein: CASSFQGSASDEQFF
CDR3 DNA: TGCGCCAGCAGCTTCCAGGGGTCTGCTTCGGATGAGCAGTTCTTC

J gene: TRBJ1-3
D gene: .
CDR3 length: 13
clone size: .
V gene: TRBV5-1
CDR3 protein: CASSLGTGNTIYF
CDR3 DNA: TGCGCCAGCAGCTTGGGAACAGGAAACACCATATATTTT

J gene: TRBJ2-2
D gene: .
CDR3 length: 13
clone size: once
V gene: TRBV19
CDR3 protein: CASEVFRTGELFF
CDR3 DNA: TGTGCCAGTGAGGTCTTCCGCACCGGGGAGCTGTTTTTT

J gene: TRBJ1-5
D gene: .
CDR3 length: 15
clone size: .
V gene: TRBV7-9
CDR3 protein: CASSLGGGGNQPQHF
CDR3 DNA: TGTGCCAGCAGCTTAGGCGGGGGCGGCAATCAGCCCCAGCATTTT

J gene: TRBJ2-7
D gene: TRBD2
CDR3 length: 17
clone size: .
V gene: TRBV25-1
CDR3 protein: CASSVGTSARLVGEQYF
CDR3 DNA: TGTGCCAGCAGTGTTGGGACTAGCGCCCGACTGGTCGGCGAGCAGTACTTC

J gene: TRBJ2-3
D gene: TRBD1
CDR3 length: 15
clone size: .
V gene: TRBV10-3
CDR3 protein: CAIRPGQGATDTQYF
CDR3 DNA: TGTGCCATCAGGCCCGGACAGGGGGCCACAGATACGCAGTATTTT

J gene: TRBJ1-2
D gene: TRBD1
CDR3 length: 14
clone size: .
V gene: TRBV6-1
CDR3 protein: CASRRTGVSDGYTF
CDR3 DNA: TGTGCCAGTAGGCGAACAGGGGTTAGTGATGGCTACACCTTC

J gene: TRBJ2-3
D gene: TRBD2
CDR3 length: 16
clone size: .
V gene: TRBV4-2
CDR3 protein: CASSQGLAGITDTQYF
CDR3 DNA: TGTGCCAGCAGCCAAGGGCTAGCGGGGATCACAGATACGCAGTATTTT

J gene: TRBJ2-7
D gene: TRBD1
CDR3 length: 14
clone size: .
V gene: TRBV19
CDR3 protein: CASAAGTANYEQYF
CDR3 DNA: TGTGCCAGCGCCGCCGGGACAGCGAACTACGAGCAGTACTTC

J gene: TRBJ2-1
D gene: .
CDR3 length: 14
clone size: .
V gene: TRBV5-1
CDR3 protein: CASSLGQVYNEQFF
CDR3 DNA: TGCGCCAGCAGCTTGGGACAGGTATACAATGAGCAGTTCTTC

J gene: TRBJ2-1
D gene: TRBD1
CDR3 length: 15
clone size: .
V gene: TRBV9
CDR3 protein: CASSVEQGTSNEQFF
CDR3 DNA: TGTGCCAGCAGCGTAGAACAGGGGACCTCCAATGAGCAGTTCTTC

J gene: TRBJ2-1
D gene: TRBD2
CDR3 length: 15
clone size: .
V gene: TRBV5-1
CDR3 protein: CASSFGLAGGVEQFF
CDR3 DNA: TGCGCCAGCAGCTTCGGACTAGCGGGGGGGGTTGAGCAGTTCTTC

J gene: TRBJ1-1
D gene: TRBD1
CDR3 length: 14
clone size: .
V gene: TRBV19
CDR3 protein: CASSEGQGKYEAFF
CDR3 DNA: TGTGCCAGTAGTGAGGGACAGGGGAAATATGAAGCTTTCTTT

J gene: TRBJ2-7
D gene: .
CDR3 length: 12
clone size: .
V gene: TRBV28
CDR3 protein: CASSLQGYEQYF
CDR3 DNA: TGTGCCAGCAGTCTACAGGGCTACGAGCAGTACTTC

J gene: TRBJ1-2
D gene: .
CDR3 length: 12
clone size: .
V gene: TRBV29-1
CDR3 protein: CSVDGRLYGYTF
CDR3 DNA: TGCAGCGTTGATGGCAGGCTGTATGGCTACACCTTC

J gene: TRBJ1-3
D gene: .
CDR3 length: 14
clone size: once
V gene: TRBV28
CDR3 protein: CASSATASGNTIYF
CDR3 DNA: TGTGCCAGCAGCGCGACAGCCTCTGGAAACACCATATATTTT

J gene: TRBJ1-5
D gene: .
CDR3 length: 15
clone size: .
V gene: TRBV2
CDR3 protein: CASSLQLLGNQPQHF
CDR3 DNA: TGTGCCAGCAGTTTACAGTTATTGGGCAATCAGCCCCAGCATTTT

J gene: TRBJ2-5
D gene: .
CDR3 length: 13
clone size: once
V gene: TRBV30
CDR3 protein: CAWSGAQKETQYF
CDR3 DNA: TGTGCCTGGAGTGGGGCCCAAAAAGAGACCCAGTACTTC

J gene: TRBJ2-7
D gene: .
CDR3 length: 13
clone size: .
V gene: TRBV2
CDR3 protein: CASRRSLSYEQYF
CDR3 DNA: TGTGCCAGCCGGAGGTCCCTGTCTTACGAGCAGTACTTC

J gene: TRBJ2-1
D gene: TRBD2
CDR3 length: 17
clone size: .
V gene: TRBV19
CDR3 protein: CASSSGLAGGGSNEQFF
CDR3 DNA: TGTGCCAGTAGTTCGGGACTAGCGGGAGGGGGGTCCAATGAGCAGTTCTTC

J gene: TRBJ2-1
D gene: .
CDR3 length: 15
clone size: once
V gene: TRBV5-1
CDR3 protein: CASSSGGEGYNEQFF
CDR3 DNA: TGCGCCAGCAGCTCTGGCGGGGAAGGGTACAATGAGCAGTTCTTC

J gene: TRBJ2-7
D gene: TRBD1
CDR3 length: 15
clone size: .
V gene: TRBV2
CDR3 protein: CASRRRQGTNYEQYF
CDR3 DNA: TGTGCCAGCAGGCGCAGACAGGGTACAAATTACGAGCAGTACTTC

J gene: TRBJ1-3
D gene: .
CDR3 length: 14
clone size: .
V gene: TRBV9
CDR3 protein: CASSVGPPRGTIYF
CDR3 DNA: TGTGCCAGCAGCGTAGGCCCTCCTCGAGGCACCATATATTTT

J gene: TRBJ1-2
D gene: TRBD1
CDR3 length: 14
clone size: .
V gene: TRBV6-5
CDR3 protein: CASRPGTVTYGYTF
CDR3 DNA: TGTGCCAGCCGTCCTGGGACAGTGACCTATGGCTACACCTTC

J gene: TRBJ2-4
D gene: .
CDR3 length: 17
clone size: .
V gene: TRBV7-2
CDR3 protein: CASSSGAGSQAKNIQYF
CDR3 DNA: TGTGCCAGCAGCTCAGGGGCCGGCAGCCAAGCCAAAAACATTCAGTACTTC

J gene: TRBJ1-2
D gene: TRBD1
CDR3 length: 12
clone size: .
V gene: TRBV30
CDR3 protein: CAWTGGNYGYTF
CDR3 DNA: TGTGCCTGGACAGGGGGGAACTATGGCTACACCTTC

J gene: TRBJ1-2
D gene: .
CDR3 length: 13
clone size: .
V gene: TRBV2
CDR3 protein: CASVRGGNYGYTF
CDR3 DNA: TGTGCCAGCGTCAGGGGTGGGAACTATGGCTACACCTTC

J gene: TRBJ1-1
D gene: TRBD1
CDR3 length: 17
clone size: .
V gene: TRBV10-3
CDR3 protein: CAISESDRGGLNTEAFF
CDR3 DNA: TGTGCCATCAGTGAGTCGGACAGGGGCGGATTGAACACTGAAGCTTTCTTT

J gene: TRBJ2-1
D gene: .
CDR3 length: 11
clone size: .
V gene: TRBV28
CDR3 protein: CASGTYNEQFF
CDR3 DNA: TGTGCCAGCGGGACTTACAATGAGCAGTTCTTC

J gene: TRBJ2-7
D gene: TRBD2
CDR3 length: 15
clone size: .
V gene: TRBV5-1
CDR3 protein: CASRLLTSGSYEQYF
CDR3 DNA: TGCGCCAGCAGACTACTCACTAGCGGCTCCTACGAGCAGTACTTC

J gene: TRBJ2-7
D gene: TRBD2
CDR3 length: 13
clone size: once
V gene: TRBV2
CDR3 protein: CASSGEGRSEQYF
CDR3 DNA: TGTGCCAGCAGTGGGGAGGGTCGAAGTGAGCAGTACTTC

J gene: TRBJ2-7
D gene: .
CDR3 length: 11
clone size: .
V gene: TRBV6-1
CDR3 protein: CASFGLYEQYF
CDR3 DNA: TGTGCCAGCTTTGGGCTGTACGAGCAGTACTTC

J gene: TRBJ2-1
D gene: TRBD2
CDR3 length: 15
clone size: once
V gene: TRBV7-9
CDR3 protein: CASSSGTSAYNEQFF
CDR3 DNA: TGTGCCAGCAGCTCCGGGACTAGCGCCTACAATGAGCAGTTCTTC

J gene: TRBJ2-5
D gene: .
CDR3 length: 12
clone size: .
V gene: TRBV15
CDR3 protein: CATSRQQETQYF
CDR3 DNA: TGTGCCACCAGCAGACAACAAGAGACCCAGTACTTC